These 5 T cell receptor beta chains share one sample of origin, sequenced in a study of T cell repertoires in cytomegalovirus infection. MiXCR, applied by TCRdb to the reads, yields one record per CDR3 protein. The sample holds hundreds of thousands of distinct CDR3 sequences, more than 20% seen once. What was sequenced was CD8+ T cells from PBMCs. The receptors shown here come from a human donor in good health (CMV status not recorded). Some clones in this sample may be carry-over from other donors' samples.

This chain connects TRBV28 to TRBJ2-1, with a weak D call TRBD2 (7 bases). Trimming took off 6 bases at V and 4 bases at J, with 16 bases between the two ends. This CDR3 contains 15 residues. CDR1 and CDR2 (germline): MDHEN, SYDVKM. CDR3 amino acids: CASRSSRGGYNEQFF. The CDR3 region has the DNA TGTGCCAGCAGGTCCTCAAGGGGGGGATACAATGAGCAGTTCTTC.

This clonotype was detected many times. The chain recombines TRBV7-8 with TRBJ1-2; no definite D call. Trimming left V 4 bases short and J 8 bases short, with 8 bases between. CDR1 and CDR2 from the germline V gene are SGHVS and FQNEAQ. The CDR3 extends over 11 amino acids. The CDR3 region has the DNA TGTGCCAGCAGCTATGGAGCCGGCTACACCTTC. It encodes CASSYGAGYTF.

J is TRBJ2-1 and V is TRBV12-5, with unresolved D. This CDR3 is 12 amino acids long. The V end lost 2 bases, the J end lost 8 bases, and 7 bases lay between the germline ends. Germline V lookup: CDR1 LGHNT, CDR2 FRNRAP. The CDR3 region is CASGLKAYEQFF. DNA of the CDR3: TGTGCTAGTGGTTTGAAGGCGTATGAGCAGTTCTTC.

The V and J genes are TRBV2 and TRBJ2-5; no reliable D call. The V end lost 1 base, the J end lost 5 bases, and 11 bases lay between the germline ends. The CDR3 extends over 14 amino acids. CDR1 and CDR2 (germline): SNHLY, FYNNEI. In DNA form, the CDR3 reads TGTGCCAGCAGTGAAGGGCGAGGTCATGAGACCCAGTACTTC. Its translation: CASSEGRGHETQYF.

The chain combines TRBV20-1 with TRBJ1-4; 10 bases align to TRBD1. CDR3 length: 14 residues. Trimming took 6 bases from V and 8 from J; bases not matched to a gene: 9. Germline V lookup: CDR1 DFQATT, CDR2 SNEGSKA (reference sequence). CDR3 protein: CSAIDRGRKEKLFF. The CDR3 bases are TGCAGTGCCATCGACAGGGGGCGGAAAGAAAAACTGTTTTTT.